The clone carrying this T cell receptor beta chain occurred many times. This entry is derived from a study of early T cells in non-severe SARS-CoV-2 infection. The V gene's germline CDR1 is SGHRS and CDR2 YFSETQ. Between the trimmed V and J ends, which lost 5 bases and 5 bases, there was a span of 7 bases. The CDR3 is 11 residues long. Unique molecular identifiers tagged individual cDNA molecules. MiXCR was run by TCRdb on the 5' RACE reads, yielding one entry per CDR3 protein. The sample lists about 50,000 distinct CDR3 sequences; roughly 6.2% were seen once. The V call is TRBV5-1, the J call TRBJ2-5; perhaps TRBD2 as D (6 bases). This TCR came from an adult who was a healthcare worker with PCR-confirmed SARS-CoV-2 infection or an uninfected control (not recorded which). The sequencing here drew on whole blood, taken at baseline. CDR3 residues: CASSRGETQYF. The CDR3 DNA follows: TGCGCCAGCAGTCGGGGGGAGACCCAGTACTTC. The full variable domain, with the rest looked up from reference TRBV5-1 and TRBJ2-5, is KAGVTQTPRYLIKTRGQQVTLSCSPISGHRSVSWYQQTPGQGLQFLFEYFSETQRNKGNFPGRFSGRQFSNSRSEMNVSTLELGDSALYLCASSRGETQYFGPGTRLLVL.